Here is one T cell receptor (beta chain) with its context. Its antigen is unknown. The record has no base qualities; no much larger clone is one base away. In the prospective study, participants were about 18 to 100 years old, resided in about two dozen geographic areas of the United States, and were enrolled through a virtual design. In the prospective study, cohorts were assigned on the basis of participant-reported clinical history obtained from a screening survey and a study questionnaire. In the prospective study, whole blood, serum and a nasopharyngeal or oropharyngeal swab were collected from each participant by mobile phlebotomists. Over a roughly two-month period, participants in the prospective study had the option of providing additional blood draws and questionnaires. Before DNA extraction, prospective study blood samples were shipped either frozen or at room temperature. TCRbeta CDR3 regions were amplified from genomic DNA by means of the immunoSEQ Assay, a bias-controlled multiplex PCR. Per the authors' processing: Within the assay, amplification of reference gene primers was used to estimate how many nucleated cells each sample contained. To quantify the absolute abundance of each unique TCRbeta CDR3 rearrangement, sequence reads were collapsed and filtered. Productive Simpson clonality was computed per sample as the square root of Simpson's diversity index over productive rearrangements. The immuneACCESS repertoire file appears here via TCRdb, limited to in-frame rearrangements. These files lack a portion of the clones; in checked studies, under half of the deficit traces to unresolved V genes, and the cause of the others is not known. The V and J calls and clone size were taken over from that table, and D and trimming were inferred from the DNA. This sample holds about 170,000 clones; about four fifths were observed only once. The ten most abundant clones make up less than 4% of the sample.

The data stem from a study of blood T cell repertoires in COVID-19 (TCRdb year 2020). A note on the overall study: The collaborator samples originated in the United States, Italy and Spain and spanned the acute and convalescent phases of COVID-19. The prospective study material was composed of cDNA or gDNA derived from T cells, B-cell-depleted T cells, or PBMCs. Subjects who had been exposed to COVID-19, were actively infected with it, or had recovered from it provided the deeply sampled blood TCRbeta repertoires that made up the dataset. The repertoires were made available in a free public database intended to serve as a resource for research on the immune response to SARS-CoV-2. Samples came from the ongoing ImmuneRACE study (first 160 participants) plus 1,254 subjects from 6 global collaborators. The sample metadata nearly always contained a de-identified subject ID, COVID-19 status, age in years and sex. Where HLA class I and class II types were available, the types were taken from metadata supplied by the sample provider, not from assay-based typing. Study-wide conclusions, independent of this receptor: The quantity of clinical and demographic metadata differed by source and by participant and was supplied without curation.

V was cut back by 1 base and J by 8 bases, leaving a gap of 21 bases between them. The CDR3 runs 16 residues from the cysteine to the phenylalanine. Only the CDR3 region is kept as DNA, spanning 48 bases read in frame from base 1. Per the germline V gene, SGHTS is the CDR1 and YDEGEE is the CDR2. The specimen sequenced was PBMCs or T cells enriched from blood (not recorded which). The chain links TRBV5-8 with TRBJ1-2; TRBD1 is perhaps the D gene, given 6 matching bases. The source of this sequence is a woman aged 45-65 years in a cohort exposed to, infected with or recovered from COVID-19 (not recorded which). CDR3 region: CASSLIGHRDKRGYTF. The sequenced DNA: TGTGCCAGCAGCTTGATCGGCCACAGGGACAAGAGGGGCTACACCTTC. When the CDR3 is completed using the reference TRBV5-8 and TRBJ1-2 genes on either side, the full variable domain is EAGVTQSPTHLIKTRGQQATLRCSPISGHTSVYWYQQALGLGLQFLLWYDEGEERNRGNFPPRFSGRQFPNYSSELNVNALELEDSALYLCASSLIGHRDKRGYTFGSGTRLTVV.